This TCR beta chain was identified during a study of lymphopenia after photon versus proton radiotherapy. The CDR3 consists of 15 residues. Germline CDR1 is SGHTA and CDR2 is FQGNSA. Trimming removed 0 bases from V and 4 bases from J; junction bases left unmatched: 5. Clones were sequenced by immunoSEQ multiplex PCR, and TCRdb holds only the in-frame ones, with some missing. Of about 83,000 clones in the sample, approximately 82% were seen once. The chain combines TRBV7-2 with TRBJ1-1; 7 positions agree with TRBD1. Material: peripheral blood, obtained from a patient treated with proton-based radiotherapy. The clonotype originates from a man aged 60 to 75 with pancreatic cancer. The chain's CDR3 is CASSLAFSGGTEAFF. DNA of the CDR3: TGTGCCAGCAGCTTAGCCTTTTCAGGGGGCACTGAAGCTTTCTTT.